These T cell receptor beta chains were read from a single sample in a study of blood T cell repertoires in COVID-19. TCRdb's copy holds only in-frame clones and misses some; the assay was immunoSEQ multiplex PCR. Of about 290,000 clones listed, around four fifths were seen once; the top ten hold about 4%. The sample comprised peripheral blood. The receptors stem from a woman aged 45-65 years with active or convalescent COVID-19. Each CDR3 is given with its conserved first and last residue. D genes are given only for firm matches. Not every row has a clone size; where given, it reads once, few, many or a size class.

J: TRBJ2-7
D: TRBD2
size: -
V: TRBV20-1
DNA: TGCAGTGCTAGTGATCCGGTAGCGGGAGCTTCGGGGCAGTACTTC
CDR3: CSASDPVAGASGQYF

J: TRBJ2-7
D: TRBD2
size: -
V: TRBV7-8
DNA: TGTGCCAGCAGCTCGTTTGGGACTAGTAGCGAGCAGTACTTC
CDR3: CASSSFGTSSEQYF

J: TRBJ2-1
D: TRBD2
size: -
V: TRBV9
DNA: TGTGCCAGCAGCGCGACTAGCGCTACCTACAATGAGCAGTTCTTC
CDR3: CASSATSATYNEQFF

J: TRBJ2-7
D: -
size: -
V: TRBV14
DNA: TGTGCCAGCAGCCCGGGACTGGCCTACGAGCAGTACTTC
CDR3: CASSPGLAYEQYF

J: TRBJ2-1
D: TRBD2
size: once
V: TRBV28
DNA: TGTGCCAGCATGGGGGTGGTAGCGGGGTCCTACAATGAGCAGTTCTTC
CDR3: CASMGVVAGSYNEQFF

J: TRBJ2-3
D: TRBD2
size: few
V: TRBV5-4
DNA: TGTGCCAGCAGCCAGGGTGCTAGCGGGAGTTGGACAGATACGCAGTATTTT
CDR3: CASSQGASGSWTDTQYF

J: TRBJ1-1
D: -
size: once
V: TRBV14
DNA: TGTGCCAGCAGCCAAGGTTGGCGGACTGAAGCTTTCTTT
CDR3: CASSQGWRTEAFF

J: TRBJ1-2
D: -
size: -
V: TRBV6-2/TRBV6-3
DNA: TGTGCCAGCAGTTGGGTACCTTGGACAGCTAACTATGGCTACACCTTC
CDR3: CASSWVPWTANYGYTF

J: TRBJ1-4
D: TRBD1
size: few
V: TRBV7-9
DNA: TGTGCCAGCAGCTCAAGGACAGGGTATGAAAAACTGTTTTTT
CDR3: CASSSRTGYEKLFF

J: TRBJ2-1
D: -
size: -
V: TRBV9
DNA: TGTGCCAGCAGCCCGCCCCCAACTTACAATGAGCAGTTCTTC
CDR3: CASSPPPTYNEQFF

J: TRBJ2-7
D: TRBD1
size: -
V: TRBV5-1
DNA: TGCGCCAGCAGCTTCAACAGGGGTGGTGAGCAGTACTTC
CDR3: CASSFNRGGEQYF

J: TRBJ1-2
D: -
size: -
V: TRBV21-1
DNA: TGTGCCAGCAGCAAAGCGACAGGGGCCTATGGCTACACCTTC
CDR3: CASSKATGAYGYTF

J: TRBJ1-1
D: TRBD1
size: -
V: TRBV25-1
DNA: TGTGCCAGCAGTGGCTACAGGGGCCCGAACACTGAAGCTTTCTTT
CDR3: CASSGYRGPNTEAFF

J: TRBJ2-7
D: -
size: -
V: TRBV7-9
DNA: TGTGCCAGCAGCCCTAGTGCCAGGGCGTCCTACGAGCAGTACTTC
CDR3: CASSPSARASYEQYF

J: TRBJ1-4
D: TRBD1
size: -
V: TRBV6-5
DNA: TGTGCCAGCAGTTGGGACAGGTTTGGGGAAAAACTGTTTTTT
CDR3: CASSWDRFGEKLFF

J: TRBJ1-3
D: TRBD1
size: -
V: TRBV5-1
DNA: TGCGCCAGCACCCTCACAGGGGACTCTGGAAACACCATATATTTT
CDR3: CASTLTGDSGNTIYF

J: TRBJ2-1
D: TRBD2
size: -
V: TRBV11-3
DNA: TGTGCCAGCAGCTTAGCTGGACTAGCGGGAGAATCTGAGCAGTTCTTC
CDR3: CASSLAGLAGESEQFF

J: TRBJ2-3
D: -
size: -
V: TRBV5-1
DNA: TGCGCCAGCAGCTATGGCAGGGTGGGCACAGATACGCAGTATTTT
CDR3: CASSYGRVGTDTQYF

J: TRBJ1-2
D: TRBD1
size: -
V: TRBV14
DNA: TGTGCCAGCAGCCAACTGAAGGGGGCGCGGGATGGCTACACCTTC
CDR3: CASSQLKGARDGYTF

J: TRBJ2-3
D: -
size: -
V: TRBV27
DNA: TGTGCCAGCAGTTTGGGGGCCGGTCGGGATACGCAGTATTTT
CDR3: CASSLGAGRDTQYF

J: TRBJ1-4
D: TRBD1
size: -
V: TRBV4-1
DNA: TGCGCCAGCAGCCAATCCGGGCAGGGGGCAACTAATGAAAAACTGTTTTTT
CDR3: CASSQSGQGATNEKLFF

J: TRBJ1-5
D: -
size: -
V: TRBV27
DNA: TGTGCCAGCAGTTACTACAGCAATCAGCCCCAGCATTTT
CDR3: CASSYYSNQPQHF

J: TRBJ2-7
D: -
size: -
V: TRBV25-1
DNA: TGTGCCAGCAGTTACTCCTACGAGCAGTACTTC
CDR3: CASSYSYEQYF

J: TRBJ2-7
D: TRBD2
size: -
V: TRBV10-2
DNA: TGCGCCAGCAGTCCCATGGCGGGAGTCTACGAGCAGTACTTC
CDR3: CASSPMAGVYEQYF

J: TRBJ1-2
D: TRBD1
size: once
V: TRBV5-6
DNA: TGTGCCAGCAGGGGGACAGGGAGGGCCTATGGCTACACCTTC
CDR3: CASRGTGRAYGYTF

J: TRBJ2-1
D: TRBD2
size: -
V: TRBV7-9
DNA: TGTGCCAGCAGCTTTGGGACTAGCGGCTACAATGAGCAGTTCTTC
CDR3: CASSFGTSGYNEQFF

J: TRBJ2-4
D: TRBD2
size: -
V: TRBV4-1
DNA: TGCGCCAGCAGCCAAGTTTGGCAGCGGGAGGTTCACATTCAGTACTTC
CDR3: CASSQVWQREVHIQYF

J: TRBJ2-2
D: -
size: -
V: TRBV28
DNA: TGTGCCAGCAGTCCCATTCCCGGCGGGGAGCTGTTTTTT
CDR3: CASSPIPGGELFF

J: TRBJ1-2
D: TRBD1
size: -
V: TRBV12-5
DNA: TGTGCTAGTGGTTTGGTTCCAGGGGGCGGGTATGGCTACACCTTC
CDR3: CASGLVPGGGYGYTF

J: TRBJ1-1
D: TRBD1
size: -
V: TRBV5-1
DNA: TGCGCCAGCAGCGATGCGGGACAGCTGGGTACCGAAGCTTTCTTT
CDR3: CASSDAGQLGTEAFF

J: TRBJ1-5
D: -
size: once
V: TRBV7-8
DNA: TGTGCCAGCAACGCGCGGACGGAGGAGGATCAGCCCCAGCATTTT
CDR3: CASNARTEEDQPQHF

J: TRBJ2-1
D: TRBD2
size: -
V: TRBV6-5
DNA: TGTGCCAGCAGACTAGCGGAATACAATGAGCAGTTCTTC
CDR3: CASRLAEYNEQFF

J: TRBJ2-7
D: -
size: -
V: TRBV28
DNA: TGTGCCAGCACCCCCTCATTTTTATCGGTGCAGTACTTC
CDR3: CASTPSFLSVQYF

J: TRBJ2-4
D: -
size: -
V: TRBV4-2
DNA: TGTGCCAGCAGCCAAAGGGGGGCCGACAGGGATGCCAAAAACATTCAGTACTTC
CDR3: CASSQRGADRDAKNIQYF

J: TRBJ2-3
D: -
size: -
V: TRBV6-5
DNA: TGTGCCAGCAGTTCGACACTAGCCCGCGCAGATACGCAGTATTTT
CDR3: CASSSTLARADTQYF

J: TRBJ1-2
D: TRBD1
size: -
V: TRBV28
DNA: TGTGCCAGCAGAGGACTAGGGGGACAGGGTGGGTATGGCTACACCTTC
CDR3: CASRGLGGQGGYGYTF

J: TRBJ2-5
D: TRBD2
size: once
V: TRBV27
DNA: TGTGCCAGCAGTTTATCCCCGGTTAGCGGGAGGTTGGAGACCCAGTACTTC
CDR3: CASSLSPVSGRLETQYF

J: TRBJ2-3
D: -
size: once
V: TRBV30
DNA: TGTGCCTGGAGTAACGGACAGCCAACAGATACGCAGTATTTT
CDR3: CAWSNGQPTDTQYF

J: TRBJ1-1
D: TRBD1
size: -
V: TRBV27
DNA: TGTGCCAGCAGTTTGAGGGGGACAGGCCCGAACACTGAAGCTTTCTTT
CDR3: CASSLRGTGPNTEAFF

J: TRBJ2-7
D: TRBD1
size: few
V: TRBV5-4
DNA: TGTGCCAGCAGCTTCGATCCAGGGGGTCCCGAGCAGTACTTC
CDR3: CASSFDPGGPEQYF

J: TRBJ2-7
D: -
size: -
V: TRBV7-2
DNA: TGTGCCAGCAGCTCCGCTGGAGGCCCCTACGAGCAGTACTTC
CDR3: CASSSAGGPYEQYF

J: TRBJ2-1
D: -
size: once
V: TRBV11-2
DNA: TGTGCCAGCAGCCACCTCCGGGGCTACAATGAGCAGTTCTTC
CDR3: CASSHLRGYNEQFF

J: TRBJ2-4
D: TRBD2
size: -
V: TRBV11-1
DNA: TGTGCCAGCACCACGCGGGGGACTAGGGACATTCAGTACTTC
CDR3: CASTTRGTRDIQYF

J: TRBJ1-1
D: TRBD1
size: once
V: TRBV18
DNA: TGTGCCAGCTCACAAACAGGGGACGGGTTGACTGAAGCTTTCTTT
CDR3: CASSQTGDGLTEAFF

J: TRBJ1-1
D: -
size: -
V: TRBV9
DNA: TGTGCCAGCAGCGTAGGTTCGGGGTTCTACACTGAAGCTTTCTTT
CDR3: CASSVGSGFYTEAFF

J: TRBJ2-1
D: -
size: -
V: TRBV21-1
DNA: TGTGCCAGCAGCAAAGGACAGAAGGTTTACAATGAGCAGTTCTTC
CDR3: CASSKGQKVYNEQFF

J: TRBJ2-1
D: -
size: -
V: TRBV9
DNA: TGTGCCAGCAGCCCCGGGTACAATGAGCAGTTCTTC
CDR3: CASSPGYNEQFF

J: TRBJ1-2
D: TRBD1
size: -
V: TRBV18
DNA: TGTGCCAGCTCACCGGGACAGGGCCTCTATGGCTACACCTTC
CDR3: CASSPGQGLYGYTF

J: TRBJ2-7
D: -
size: -
V: TRBV5-1
DNA: TGCGCCAGCAGCTTTAGGACAGCGGTAACCTACGAGCAGTACTTC
CDR3: CASSFRTAVTYEQYF

J: TRBJ2-5
D: TRBD1
size: once
V: TRBV25-1
DNA: TGTGCCAGCAGTGACCCGGGACAGGGAGAGGTTAGGGAGACCCAGTACTTC
CDR3: CASSDPGQGEVRETQYF

J: TRBJ2-1
D: TRBD2
size: once
V: TRBV7-3
DNA: TGTGCCAGCAGCCCCTCTGGGAGCGGGAGAGGGTGGAATGAGCAGTTCTTC
CDR3: CASSPSGSGRGWNEQFF

J: TRBJ1-1
D: TRBD1
size: -
V: TRBV19
DNA: TGTGCCAGTAGATCCGGGACAGGGATTAAACGCACTGAAGCTTTCTTT
CDR3: CASRSGTGIKRTEAFF

J: TRBJ2-7
D: -
size: many
V: TRBV18
DNA: TGTGCCAGCTCACCAGGCCACGAGCAGTACTTC
CDR3: CASSPGHEQYF

J: TRBJ2-1
D: -
size: -
V: TRBV13
DNA: TGTGCCAGCAGATCCGACGGGTACTCCTACAATGAGCAGTTCTTC
CDR3: CASRSDGYSYNEQFF